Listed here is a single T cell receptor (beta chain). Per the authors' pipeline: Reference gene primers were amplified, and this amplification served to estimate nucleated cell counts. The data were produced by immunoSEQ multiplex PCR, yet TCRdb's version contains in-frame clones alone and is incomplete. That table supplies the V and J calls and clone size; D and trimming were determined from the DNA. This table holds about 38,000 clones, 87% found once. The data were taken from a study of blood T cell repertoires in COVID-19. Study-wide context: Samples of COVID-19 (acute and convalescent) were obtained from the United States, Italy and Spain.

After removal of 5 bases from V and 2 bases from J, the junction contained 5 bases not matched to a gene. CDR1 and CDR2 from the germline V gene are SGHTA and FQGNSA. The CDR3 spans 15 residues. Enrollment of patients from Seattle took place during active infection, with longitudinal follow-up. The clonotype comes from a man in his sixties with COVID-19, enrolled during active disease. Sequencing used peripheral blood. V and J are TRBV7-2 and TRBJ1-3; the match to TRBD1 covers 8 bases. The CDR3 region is CASSHPTGAGNTIYF. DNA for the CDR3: TGTGCCAGCAGCCACCCGACAGGGGCTGGAAACACCATATATTTT.